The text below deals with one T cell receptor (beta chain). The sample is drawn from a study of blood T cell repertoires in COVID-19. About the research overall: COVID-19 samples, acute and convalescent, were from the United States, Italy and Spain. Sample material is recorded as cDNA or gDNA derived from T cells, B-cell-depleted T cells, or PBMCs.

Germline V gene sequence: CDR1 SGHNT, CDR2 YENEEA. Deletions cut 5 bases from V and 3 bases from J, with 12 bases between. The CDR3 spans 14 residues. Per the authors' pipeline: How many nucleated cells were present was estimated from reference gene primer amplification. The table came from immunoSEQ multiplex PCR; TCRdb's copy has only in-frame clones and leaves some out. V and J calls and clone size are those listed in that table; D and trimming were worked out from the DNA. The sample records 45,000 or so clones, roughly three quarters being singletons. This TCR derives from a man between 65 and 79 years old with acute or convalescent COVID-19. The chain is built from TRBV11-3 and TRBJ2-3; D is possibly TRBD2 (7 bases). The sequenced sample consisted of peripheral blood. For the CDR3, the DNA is TGTGCCAGCAGCCCGAAGGGGGGGACAGATACGCAGTATTTT. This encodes CASSPKGGTDTQYF.